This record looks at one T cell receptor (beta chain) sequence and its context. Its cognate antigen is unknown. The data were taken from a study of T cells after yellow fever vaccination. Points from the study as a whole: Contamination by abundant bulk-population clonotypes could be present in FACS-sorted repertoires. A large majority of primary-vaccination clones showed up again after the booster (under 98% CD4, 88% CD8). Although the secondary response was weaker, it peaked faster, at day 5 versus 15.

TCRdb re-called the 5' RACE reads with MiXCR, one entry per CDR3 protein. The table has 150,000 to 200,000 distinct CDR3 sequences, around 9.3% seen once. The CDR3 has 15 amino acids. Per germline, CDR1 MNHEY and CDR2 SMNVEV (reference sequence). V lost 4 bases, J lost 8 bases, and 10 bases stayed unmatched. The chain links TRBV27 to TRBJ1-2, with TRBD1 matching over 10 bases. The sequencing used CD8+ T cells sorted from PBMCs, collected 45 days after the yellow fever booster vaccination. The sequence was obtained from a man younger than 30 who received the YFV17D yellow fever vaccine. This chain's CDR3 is CASSSSMGTGVGYTF. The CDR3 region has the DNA TGTGCCAGCAGTTCCTCCATGGGGACAGGGGTCGGCTACACCTTC.